The sequence of this T cell receptor (beta chain) was determined in a study of lymphopenia after photon versus proton radiotherapy. Measured with immunoSEQ multiplex PCR; TCRdb has only the in-frame clones, and not every one. The sample includes fewer than 25,000 clones, 80% to 90% of them seen just once. This CDR3 is built from 18 residues. The V gene's germline CDR1 is SGHRS and CDR2 YFSETQ. Between the trimmed V and J ends, which lost 4 bases and 0 bases, there was a span of 17 bases. Comment on this clone: Antigen: not known.

Broader study findings: Photon-treated patients lost naive T cells and TCR diversity; proton-treated stayed stable.

V and J are TRBV5-1 and TRBJ2-6; D is undetermined. The input for sequencing was peripheral blood, taken from a patient treated with photon-based radiotherapy. The TCR originated in a woman aged 45-60 years with pancreatic cancer. This CDR3 is CASSPLIGRTSGANVLTF. CDR3 coding DNA: TGCGCCAGCAGCCCCCTGATCGGACGGACCTCTGGGGCCAACGTCCTGACTTTC.